The 11 T cell receptor beta chains in this list originate from one sample, sequenced in a study of Graves' ophthalmopathy and Graves' hyperthyroidism. RNA served as the template for amplifying TCR beta CDR3 regions. Second-round multiplex PCR came after a first-round RT-PCR that employed HTBI primers. Each CDR3 protein is one row after TCRdb ran MiXCR on the multiplex PCR reads. The sample lists roughly 400,000 distinct CDR3 sequences, 15% to 20% occurring once. The sequenced material came from peripheral blood. These receptors were collected from a young woman with Graves' ophthalmopathy.

The V call is TRBV7-8, the J call TRBJ2-7; perhaps TRBD2 as D (5 bases). Germline CDR1 is SGHVS and CDR2 is FQNEAQ. V gave up 3 bases and J gave up 1 base, with 16 bases separating them. The CDR3 length is 16 residues. The chain's CDR3 is CASSLGSLAVSYEQYF. The CDR3 nucleotides are TGTGCCAGCAGCTTGGGTAGTCTAGCTGTTTCCTACGAGCAGTACTTC. Combining the CDR3 with reference TRBV7-8 and TRBJ2-7 gives the whole variable domain GAGVSQSPRYKVAKRGQDVALRCDPISGHVSLFWYQQALGQGPEFLTYFQNEAQLDKSGLPSDRFFAERPEGSVSTLKIQRTQQEDSAVYLCASSLGSLAVSYEQYFGPGTRLTVT.

This clonotype was picked up many times. The chain is built from TRBV12-3 or TRBV12-4 and TRBJ1-5; D uncertain. The V end lost 3 bases, the J end lost 0 bases, and 6 bases lay between the germline ends. The CDR3 spans 14 residues. The CDR3 bases are TGTGCCAGCAGTTTTCAGAGTAGCAATCAGCCCCAGCATTTT. Translated, it gives CASSFQSSNQPQHF.

This clonotype has a count of ten or more. The chain uses TRBV20-1 and TRBJ2-7; D unresolved. Trimming cost V 5 bases and J 0 bases, with 17 bases left between them. Germline V lookup: CDR1 DFQATT, CDR2 SNEGSKA (reference sequence). This CDR3 comprises 15 residues. The CDR3 region is CSAGPGNPFSYEQYF. The CDR3 DNA reads TGCAGTGCTGGACCCGGCAATCCCTTCTCCTACGAGCAGTACTTC.

This clonotype was detected ten times or more. The J gene is TRBJ2-7, the V gene TRBV20-1; maybe TRBD1 (5 bases). This CDR3 has 17 amino acids. Between the trimmed V and J ends, which lost 0 bases and 2 bases, there was a span of 20 bases. Germline CDR1 and CDR2: DFQATT and SNEGSKA (reference sequence). The CDR3 region is CSARDRSRAGRPYEQYF. In DNA form, the CDR3 reads TGCAGTGCTAGAGATCGAAGTAGGGCAGGGCGACCCTACGAGCAGTACTTC.

In this sample, this clonotype turned up many times. The genes are TRBV5-6 and TRBJ2-5; 10 bases map to TRBD2. With V trimmed by 4 bases and J by 5 bases, 8 bases remained unmatched. CDR1 and CDR2 from the germline V gene are SGHDT and YYEEEE. The CDR3 length is 15 residues. CDR3 in amino acids: CASSPTSGKRETQYF. The CDR3, as DNA: TGTGCCAGCAGCCCTACTAGCGGGAAAAGGGAGACCCAGTACTTC.

At least ten counts were recorded for this clonotype. The chain carries TRBV2 and TRBJ2-7, with D hard to call. The CDR3 runs 14 residues. V dropped 3 bases and J dropped 3 bases, with 12 bases sitting between them. Per the germline V gene, CDR1 is SNHLY and CDR2 is FYNNEI. The CDR3 region has the DNA TGTGCCAGCAGTGACAGTACATACCTCTACGAGCAGTACTTC. This translates into CASSDSTYLYEQYF. The variable domain in full, completed from reference TRBV2 and TRBJ2-7, reads EPEVTQTPSHQVTQMGQEVILRCVPISNHLYFYWYRQILGQKVEFLVSFYNNEISEKSEIFDDQFSVERPDGSNFTLKIRSTKLEDSAMYFCASSDSTYLYEQYFGPGTRLTVT.

This clonotype has just a few counts. The V and J genes are TRBV18 and TRBJ1-3, with D hard to call. Germline V gives CDR1 KGHSH, CDR2 LQKENI. The CDR3 spans 16 residues. V was cut by 2 bases and J by 0 bases, with 11 bases left in between. The CDR3 DNA reads as TGTGCCAGCTCACCAGTCAGAATCCTCTCTGGAAACACCATATATTTT. Translating it yields CASSPVRILSGNTIYF.

This clonotype was seen repeatedly, ten times or more. The genes are TRBV14 and TRBJ1-2, with D tentatively TRBD1 (6 bases). V shed 0 bases and J shed 4 bases, with 21 bases lying between them. This CDR3 has 18 amino acids. CDR1 and CDR2 (germline): SGHDN, FVKESK. Here the CDR3 DNA reads TGTGCCAGCAGCCAAGATCGAAGGAGGGGGATTTATGCCTATGGCTACACCTTC. Its translation is CASSQDRRRGIYAYGYTF.

This clonotype was picked up many times. CDR3 in DNA: TGTGCCAGCAGCCCCGGGACTAGCGGGGGGGACAGTGGGCAGTACTTC. Translating it yields CASSPGTSGGDSGQYF. V usage is TRBV11-2 and J usage is TRBJ2-7; 16 bases line up with TRBD2. From germline, CDR1 is SGHAT and CDR2 FQNNGV. The J segment lost 9 bases and the V segment lost 5 bases, leaving 10 bases of the junction unmatched. The CDR3 covers 16 residues.

This clonotype was counted ten times or more. The V gene is TRBV29-1, the J gene TRBJ1-2; D is ambiguous. Germline values: CDR1 SQVTM, CDR2 ANQGSEA. Trimming removed 3 bases from V and 6 bases from J, with 17 bases in between. This CDR3 region has 14 residues. The CDR3 nucleotides are TGCAGCGTTGATCGTGGCCAACCCCAGAATGGCTACACCTTC. Its translation: CSVDRGQPQNGYTF.

This chain connects TRBV18 to TRBJ2-5; D not certain. With 3 bases removed from V and 3 bases from J, the gap between germline ends came to 8 bases. Germline values: CDR1 KGHSH, CDR2 LQKENI. CDR3 length equals 13 residues. In DNA form, the CDR3 reads TGTGCCAGCTCACCTCAGGAAAAAGAGACCCAGTACTTC. It translates to CASSPQEKETQYF.